A single sample gave rise to the 14 T cell receptor beta chains below, sequenced in a study of T-cell reconstitution after alpha-beta-depleted transplantation in children. Molecular barcoding with unique molecular identifiers was used for the TCRbeta library. TCRdb reanalysed the PCR reads using MiXCR and keeps one entry per CDR3 protein. In the table there are under 140,000 distinct CDR3 sequences, 10% of which are singletons. This material consisted of PBMCs from the stem cell graft donor, taken from the stem cell graft. These receptors were taken from a human donor who donated a stem cell graft to a child with acute lymphoblastic leukemia.

The sample holds many counts of this clonotype. J is TRBJ2-7 and V is TRBV7-2, with 11 bases identical to TRBD2. The junction had 8 bases not matched to a gene; V was cut back by 1 base and J by 3 bases. Per germline, CDR1 SGHTA and CDR2 FQGNSA. The CDR3 spans 17 residues. CDR3 sequence (DNA): TGTGCCAGCAGCTTAGGAACTCCTAGCGGGAGGTTCTACGAGCAGTACTTC. Amino acids: CASSLGTPSGRFYEQYF.

This clonotype was counted at least ten times. The rearrangement uses TRBV7-2 and TRBJ1-4; D gene unclear. V lost 6 bases and J lost 8, with 16 bases in between. CDR3 length equals 14 residues. Looked up from germline, CDR1 is SGHTA and CDR2 is FQGNSA. DNA for the CDR3: TGTGCCAGCAGTCCGTATACCGGTGGAGAAAAACTGTTTTTT. This sequence encodes CASSPYTGGEKLFF.

This clonotype was observed many times. V usage is TRBV11-3 and J usage is TRBJ1-3, with a weak D call TRBD1 (5 bases). Trimming removed 1 base from V and 0 bases from J, with 25 bases in between. Germline V gene sequence: CDR1 SGHNT, CDR2 YENEEA. This CDR3 has 21 amino acids. CDR3 region: CASSLGDRRVVFVPSGNTIYF. The CDR3 DNA is TGTGCCAGCAGCTTAGGGGACCGCCGAGTGGTCTTTGTCCCCTCTGGAAACACCATATATTTT.

This clonotype was seen ten or more times. The rearrangement uses TRBV7-2 and TRBJ2-3; D might be TRBD2 (5 bases). Germline V gene data show CDR1 as SGHTA and CDR2 as FQGNSA. Trimming removed 0 bases from V and 4 bases from J, with 11 bases in between. The CDR3 totals 15 residues. The DNA for the CDR3 is TGTGCCAGCAGCTTAGCGGGAGTGGTCGCAGATACGCAGTATTTT. Translated, it gives CASSLAGVVADTQYF.

This clonotype was seen ten or more times. The gene calls are TRBV18 and TRBJ2-5; D remains unclear. This CDR3 has 13 residues. Germline CDR1 and CDR2: KGHSH and LQKENI. V shed 3 bases and J shed 1 base, with 6 bases lying between them. CDR3 residues: CASSPNSQETQYF. The CDR3, as DNA: TGTGCCAGCTCACCGAACAGCCAAGAGACCCAGTACTTC.

The chain employs TRBV24-1 and TRBJ2-3; D not certain. The CDR3 covers 12 residues. The V and J ends lost 7 bases and 0 bases respectively, with 4 bases between them. Germline CDR1 is KGHDR and CDR2 is SFDVKD. This CDR3 reads CATRDSTDTQYF. CDR3 bases: TGTGCCACCAGGGACAGCACAGATACGCAGTATTTT.

The genes are TRBV18 and TRBJ1-2; D is unresolved. This CDR3 comprises 12 residues. Germline CDR1 reads KGHSH; CDR2 reads LQKENI. Between the trimmed V and J ends, which lost 4 bases and 6 bases, there was a span of 9 bases. This chain's CDR3 is CASSQDGNGYTF. CDR3 coding DNA: TGTGCCAGCTCACAGGACGGGAATGGCTACACCTTC. Full variable domain (missing parts from reference TRBV18 and TRBJ1-2): NAGVMQNPRHLVRRRGQEARLRCSPMKGHSHVYWYRQLPEEGLKFMVYLQKENIIDESGMPKERFSAEFPKEGPSILRIQQVVRGDSAAYFCASSQDGNGYTFGSGTRLTVV.

Many counts were recorded for this clonotype. J is TRBJ2-7 and V is TRBV7-3, with 7 bases identical to TRBD1. Per germline, CDR1 SGHTA and CDR2 FQGTGA. J gave up 1 base and V 2 bases, and 5 bases lay outside the gene matches. The CDR3 loop spans 15 amino acids. The CDR3 sequence: CASSLWAGGSYEQYF. The DNA for the CDR3 is TGTGCCAGCAGCTTATGGGCAGGGGGATCCTACGAGCAGTACTTC.

This clonotype was picked up many times. The chain employs TRBV6-2 or TRBV6-3 and TRBJ2-3; D perhaps matches TRBD1 (6 bases). From germline, CDR1 is MNHEY and CDR2 SVGEGT. V was cut by 5 bases and J by 2 bases, with 14 bases left in between. This CDR3 contains 15 residues. CDR3 DNA sequence: TGTGCCAGCAGTACAGGGTTCGGTCCCACAGATACGCAGTATTTT. Residues: CASSTGFGPTDTQYF.

There are many counts of this clonotype. This chain's CDR3 is CATSDSSYEQYF. CDR3 nucleotide sequence: TGTGCCACCTCGGACAGCTCCTACGAGCAGTACTTC. This chain joins TRBV10-3 and TRBJ2-7; possibly TRBD1 for D (6 bases). Trimming took off 10 bases at V and 0 bases at J, with 10 bases between the two ends. Germline V gene lookup returns CDR1 ENHRY and CDR2 SYGVKD. The CDR3 runs to 12 residues.

Ten or more counts support this clonotype. V gene TRBV5-1 combines with J gene TRBJ2-7; D possibly corresponds to TRBD1 (8 bases). Germline V gene data show CDR1 as SGHRS and CDR2 as YFSETQ. The CDR3 runs 15 residues. Trimming took off 0 bases at V and 2 bases at J, with 12 bases between the two ends. The CDR3 coding sequence is TGCGCCAGCAGCTTGGACAGGGGGGGCCCCTACGAGCAGTACTTC. This sequence encodes CASSLDRGGPYEQYF.

The table lists this clonotype with many counts. V and J are TRBV6-5 and TRBJ1-4, with a weak D call TRBD1 (5 bases). The V end was cut by 5 bases, the J end by 2 bases, with 12 bases between. Germline values: CDR1 MNHEY, CDR2 SVGAGI. The CDR3 spans 15 residues. The CDR3 DNA reads as TGTGCCAGCAGTACCTCGGGGGGGACTAATGAAAAACTGTTTTTT. Residues: CASSTSGGTNEKLFF.

This clonotype was counted ten times or more. This chain joins TRBV5-1 and TRBJ1-2, with unresolved D. Trimming took off 3 bases at V and 3 bases at J, with 15 bases between the two ends. The CDR3 spans 15 residues. The germline CDR1 and CDR2 sequences are SGHRS and YFSETQ. CDR3 in DNA: TGCGCCAGCAGCTCCTACCAATACGAGGACTATGGCTACACCTTC. It translates to CASSSYQYEDYGYTF.

This clonotype was counted many times. The V call is TRBV5-1, the J call TRBJ2-7, with 8 bases that match TRBD2. V lost 4 bases, J lost 4 bases, and 13 bases stayed unmatched. This CDR3 contains 16 residues. CDR1 and CDR2 from the germline V gene are SGHRS and YFSETQ. The chain's CDR3 is CASSPAWGREVYEQYF. The CDR3 DNA reads TGCGCCAGCAGCCCAGCCTGGGGGCGGGAGGTATACGAGCAGTACTTC.